This TCR beta chain is from a study of blood T cell repertoires in COVID-19. Whole-study context: T cells, B-cell-depleted T cells, or PBMCs supplied cDNA or gDNA.

Libraries were prepared by immunoSEQ multiplex PCR; TCRdb keeps only in-frame clonotypes and omits some of them. Here the sample spans about 310,000 clones, almost 90% being singletons. Germline assignment: CDR1 LGHNT and CDR2 FRNRAP. V was clipped by 0 bases and J by 7 bases; unmatched bases: 7. The CDR3 totals 16 residues. The chain carries TRBV12-5 and TRBJ1-5, with 9 positions matching TRBD1. The sequence derives from a woman aged 40-49 years with COVID-19, enrolled during active disease. Sequencing was carried out using peripheral blood. This CDR3 reads CASGLVLGQGGQPQHF. CDR3 nucleotide sequence: TGTGCTAGTGGTTTGGTACTGGGACAGGGCGGCCAGCCCCAGCATTTT.